The rows below give T cell receptor beta chains drawn from one sample of a study of blood T cells in healthy people across ages. TCRdb independently ran MiXCR on the 5' RACE reads; one entry per CDR3 protein. The repertoire consists of about 900,000 distinct CDR3 sequences, with approximately 65% occurring once and the leading ten covering 25% to 35%. Sequencing used blood. The receptors were sampled from a young man in good health. Each CDR3 is given with its conserved first and last residue. A D gene is named only where the DNA matches it firmly. Where a row states a size, it is once, few, many or the class of an expanded clone; other rows omit it.

v_call	j_call	d_call	clone_size	cdr3_nt	cdr3_aa
TRBV3-1	TRBJ1-4	.	.	TGTGCCAGCAGCCAAGGTGCTGGTGAAAAACTGTTTTTT	CASSQGAGEKLFF
TRBV7-3	TRBJ1-2	.	.	TGTGCCAGCAGCGACCAACGGCGTAACGGCTACACCTTC	CASSDQRRNGYTF
TRBV6-5	TRBJ2-4	.	.	TGTGCCAGCAGTTGGCTTATGGAGGGCAAAAACATTCAGTACTTC	CASSWLMEGKNIQYF
TRBV12-3/TRBV12-4	TRBJ1-6	.	few	TGTGCCAGTGTTAACATCGGGGAGTCACCCCTCCACTTT	CASVNIGESPLHF
TRBV4-3	TRBJ1-1	.	once	TGCGCCAGCAGCCAAGAGTTTCCGGGTGCCGGCGCTTTCTTT	CASSQEFPGAGAFF
TRBV5-5	TRBJ2-7	.	.	TGTGCCAGCAGCTTGGTCACAAGGGCCGCCTACGAGCAGTACTTC	CASSLVTRAAYEQYF
TRBV20-1	TRBJ2-1	TRBD2	.	TGCAGTGCTAGACGTGCAACTAGCGGAAACCTCAATGAGCAGTTCTTC	CSARRATSGNLNEQFF
TRBV27	TRBJ1-5	TRBD1	.	TGTGCCAGCAGTACGGGACAGGGGCTGTATAGCAATCAGCCCCAGCATTTT	CASSTGQGLYSNQPQHF
TRBV20-1	TRBJ2-4	.	.	TGCAGTGCTTCCCCTATAAATCCTGGGGTAGCGAACATTCAGTACTTC	CSASPINPGVANIQYF
TRBV5-1	TRBJ2-5	TRBD1	.	TGCGCCAGCAGCCGGCCGACGACAGGGTACCAAGAGACCCAGTACTTC	CASSRPTTGYQETQYF
TRBV7-9	TRBJ2-1	.	once	TGTGCCAGCAGCTTTGAAGTCGGTGAGCAGTTCTTC	CASSFEVGEQFF
TRBV4-2	TRBJ2-7	.	.	TGTGCCAGCAGCCAACTCGGGTCGGGGCCTAGATCCTACGAGCAGTACTTC	CASSQLGSGPRSYEQYF
TRBV5-1	TRBJ2-7	.	.	TGCGCCAGCAGCTCTAAAAGGGGCCCAAACTACGAGCAGTACTTC	CASSSKRGPNYEQYF
TRBV6-5	TRBJ2-7	TRBD1	.	TGTGCCAGCAGACGGACAGGGAACGAGCAGTACTTC	CASRRTGNEQYF
TRBV13	TRBJ2-5	.	.	TGTGCCAGCAGCTTAGTTGGTTTTCAGACCCAGTACTTC	CASSLVGFQTQYF
TRBV5-5	TRBJ1-5	.	.	TGTGCCAGCAGGCAACAGGGAGATCAGCCCCAGCATTTT	CASRQQGDQPQHF
TRBV14	TRBJ2-2	TRBD1	.	TGTGCCAGCAGCTATGGGACAGGGAACACCGGGGAGCTGTTTTTT	CASSYGTGNTGELFF
TRBV9	TRBJ2-3	TRBD2	few	TGTGCCAGCAGCGTCGGACCGGGACTAGCGGCAGATACGCAGTATTTT	CASSVGPGLAADTQYF
TRBV9	TRBJ2-3	TRBD2	many	TGTGCCAGCAGCGTAGCGGGACTAAGGCAGTATTTT	CASSVAGLRQYF
TRBV4-3	TRBJ1-2	.	.	TGCGCCAGCAGCCAAGGGGAGACAACTAACTATGGCTACACCTTC	CASSQGETTNYGYTF
TRBV7-2	TRBJ2-1	.	.	TGTGCCAGCAGCTTGATGGAAGCCGCGTACAATGAGCAGTTCTTC	CASSLMEAAYNEQFF
TRBV5-1	TRBJ2-1	TRBD2	few	TGCGCCAGCAGCCGAGAGCGGGGGGGCTCCTACAATGAGCAGTTCTTC	CASSRERGGSYNEQFF
TRBV10-3	TRBJ2-3	TRBD2	.	TGTGCCATCCAAACTAGCGGGGGGATCGATACAGATACGCAGTATTTT	CAIQTSGGIDTDTQYF
TRBV4-3	TRBJ1-6	.	.	TGCGCCAGCAGCCAAGATACCCCGCAGGGCCGTTCACCCCTCCACTTT	CASSQDTPQGRSPLHF
TRBV29-1	TRBJ2-1	.	.	TGCAGCGTTGATGGGCGTGTGGGGAATGAGCAGTTCTTC	CSVDGRVGNEQFF
TRBV7-9	TRBJ1-4	.	few	TGTGCCAGCAGCCTACAATCCCCAGGGATTAATGAAAAACTGTTTTTT	CASSLQSPGINEKLFF
TRBV7-2	TRBJ2-5	.	few	TGTGCCAGTAGCTTAGCGGGAGGATGGGACAGGGATGAGACCCAGTACTTC	CASSLAGGWDRDETQYF
TRBV28	TRBJ2-7	TRBD2	.	TGTGCCAGCAAGCTGGGGACTAGCGGGGGGTACGAGCAGTACTTC	CASKLGTSGGYEQYF
TRBV20-1	TRBJ1-2	.	.	TGCAGTGTCAGACGCGGTTATGGCTACACCTTC	CSVRRGYGYTF
TRBV20-1	TRBJ1-4	TRBD1	once	TGCAGTGCTAGAGACTGGCAGGGGGCAGGAAAACTGTTTTTT	CSARDWQGAGKLFF
TRBV28	TRBJ1-6	.	.	TGTGCCAGCAGCTCTCCAGGACAGTCCAATTCACCCCTCCACTTT	CASSSPGQSNSPLHF
TRBV27	TRBJ1-5	.	few	TGTGCCAGCAGTTTTGGCAGGGAACAGCCCCAGCATTTT	CASSFGREQPQHF
TRBV12-3/TRBV12-4	TRBJ2-3	TRBD2	.	TGTGCCAGCAGTCCAAATAGCGGGAACACAGATACGCAGTATTTT	CASSPNSGNTDTQYF
TRBV12-3/TRBV12-4	TRBJ2-3	.	many	TGTGCCAGCAGTTTTGGCGGGGCCCTTGATACGCAGTATTTT	CASSFGGALDTQYF
TRBV6-5	TRBJ2-1	.	.	TGTGCCAGCAGTTACTTAGGAGACAGCCTGGAGCAGTTCTTC	CASSYLGDSLEQFF
TRBV29-1	TRBJ2-7	TRBD1	.	TGCAGCGGCCAAAGGACAGGGGCCTACGAGCAGTACTTC	CSGQRTGAYEQYF
TRBV5-1	TRBJ2-5	TRBD2	.	TGCGCCAGCAGCCGTATAGGGACTAGCGGGGCAGAGACCCAGTACTTC	CASSRIGTSGAETQYF
TRBV7-9	TRBJ1-4	TRBD1	.	TGTGCCAGCAGCTTAGGACAGGGCCCTCCTAATGAAAAACTGTTTTTT	CASSLGQGPPNEKLFF
TRBV10-3	TRBJ2-1	TRBD1	.	TGTGCCATCTGGGGACAGGGCTACAATGAGCAGTTCTTC	CAIWGQGYNEQFF
TRBV30	TRBJ2-5	.	.	TGTGCCTGGAGAAGACAGGCTGGAGAGACCCAGTATTTC	CAWRRQAGETQYF
TRBV20-1	TRBJ2-5	TRBD2	.	TGCAGTGCTAGAGATCCCCCCAAAGCGGGGGGCCCCGAAGAGACCCAGTACTTC	CSARDPPKAGGPEETQYF
TRBV20-1	TRBJ1-5	.	.	TGCAGTGCTAGAGAGGGGCAGGGCAATCAGCCCCAGCATTTT	CSAREGQGNQPQHF
TRBV24-1	TRBJ2-5	TRBD2	.	TGTGCCACCAGTGACCCCACTAGCGGGGGGAAGGAGACCCAGTACTTC	CATSDPTSGGKETQYF
TRBV2	TRBJ2-7	.	.	TGTGCCAGCAGTGAGGGTCGGAAAGAGACCTACGAGCAGTACTTC	CASSEGRKETYEQYF
TRBV28	TRBJ2-5	.	.	TGTGCCAGCAGTTTATGGCCGAACAGTGCGGAGACCCAGTACTTC	CASSLWPNSAETQYF
TRBV12-3/TRBV12-4	TRBJ2-3	.	.	TGTGCCAGCACGGACCAATTCGCAGATACGCAGTATTTT	CASTDQFADTQYF
TRBV9	TRBJ1-4	.	.	TGTGCCAGCAGCGTAGGTGGGAGGGAAGGAGAAAAACTGTTTTTT	CASSVGGREGEKLFF
TRBV20-1	TRBJ2-3	TRBD2	.	TGCAGTGCTAGGGTACCGGGACTAGCGGTTCATAGCACAGATACGCAGTATTTT	CSARVPGLAVHSTDTQYF
TRBV24-1	TRBJ2-2	.	.	TGTGCCACCAGTGATTTCGGGGCGGGACAGAACACCGGGGAGCTGTTTTTT	CATSDFGAGQNTGELFF
TRBV10-3	TRBJ2-7	TRBD1	.	TGTGCCATCAGTGAGAAGACAGGGGGAACGTACTACGAGCAGTACTTC	CAISEKTGGTYYEQYF
TRBV2	TRBJ1-2	.	.	TGTGCCAGCAGGGGTACCAGCTATGGCTACACCTTC	CASRGTSYGYTF
TRBV6-5	TRBJ2-7	TRBD2	.	TGTGCCACCGGACTAGCTGATTCCTACGAGCAGTACTTC	CATGLADSYEQYF
TRBV28	TRBJ2-7	.	.	TGTGCCAGCAGTCTCGGGAGGGGGCTGTGGGAGCAGTACTTC	CASSLGRGLWEQYF
TRBV28	TRBJ2-4	.	.	TGTGCCAGCAGTTTCAACGCCGTTGGGACTGCCAAAAACATTCAGTACTTC	CASSFNAVGTAKNIQYF
TRBV6-2/TRBV6-3	TRBJ1-2	.	.	TGTGCCAGCAGTCCGCTATCTTCGGGCTACACCTTC	CASSPLSSGYTF
TRBV12-3/TRBV12-4	TRBJ2-1	.	.	TGTGCCAGCAGTTTTGTAGGGGGTGATAATGAGCAGTTCTTC	CASSFVGGDNEQFF